Reported below is one T cell receptor beta chain. The specificity of this receptor is unknown. Qualities for individual bases were not recorded, and no much larger clone is one base off. These data originate in a study of cytomegalovirus exposure and HLA in healthy donors (dated by TCRdb to about 2017). About the study as a whole: According to an earlier analysis of around 600 of the donors, 150 million to 200 million T cells yielded some 120 million unique TCR beta sequences and around 300 Gb of sequence data. Four to six DR-DQ haplotypes were handled as single units for association and clustering because linkage in the cohort was strong. To decide whether each TCR beta V gene segment behaved as functional or pseudogenic, an earlier analysis of some 580 of the donors relied on high-throughput TCR beta sequencing. Among around 400 genotyped donors of the cohort, an average of approximately 240,000 unique TCR beta nucleotide sequences was sequenced per donor, of which 15% to 20% were non-productive. HLA typing included class I and class II loci at four-digit resolution. Genome-wide SNP genotypes for about 65% of the roughly 670 donors were used in a later genetic analysis, which treated that subset as a discovery cohort. The aim of the study was to test whether cataloging public T cell receptors could identify signatures of past pathogen exposure. Rather than using new phenotypic data, the later analysis identified candidate immune exposures from TCR beta sequences and from how often those sequences occurred across donors. Donor age, sex, ethnicity and CMV serostatus were compiled alongside the repertoire data. Among the roughly 390 genotyped donors, more than 70% belonged to the genetic ancestry cluster associated with self-reported Caucasian donors. The study used immunosequencing to profile the T cell repertoires of about 670 subjects and linked those repertoires to cytomegalovirus serostatus. A later analysis re-analyzed previously published TCR beta repertoires from 500 to 700 donors and added high-resolution HLA genotyping to study TCR occurrence patterns. Typing coverage differed by locus: A, B, C, DRB1 and DQB1 were typed in roughly 629-640 donors, DQA1 in about 500, DPA1 in nearly 610, and DPB1 in 400 to 490. Every repertoire in the discovery cohort had been generated on one and the same sequencing platform. The study combined high-throughput TCR immunosequencing, statistical association of individual TCRs with disease status, and machine learning to predict cytomegalovirus infection status. An early release covering around 630 HLA-typed donors comprised roughly 300 gigabases of sequencing data and about 90 million unique TCR sequences. A separate validation cohort of about 110 different subjects was used in addition to the 666-subject first cohort.

Beyond this particular receptor, the publication reports: In an earlier analysis of more than 500 of the donors, most TCR beta V segments appeared in productive rearrangements about 87% or about 30% of the time, broadly matching IMGT annotations. Linkage disequilibrium might explain the correlated functional status among segregating V segments, but an unknown experimental factor could not be excluded. Most TCR sequences were observed very rarely across donors, whereas some public TCRs were present in many individuals. Immune exposure information for the cohort was limited to CMV serostatus. Three of the identified cytomegalovirus-associated TCR beta chains were confirmed in vitro to be specific for cytomegalovirus antigens. A further reported finding was that TCR beta sequences accurately predicted the HLA-A and HLA-B alleles for most subjects in the first cohort. A later analysis found that TCR association rates varied across HLA loci, with DRB1 alleles showing the most associated TCRs and HLA-C alleles the fewest. According to a later genetic analysis, donors in an Asian-associated ancestry cluster had fewer N-insertions in productive TCRs than the approximately 670-donor mean. Sequencing depth was assumed to be roughly uniform across donors in the presence/absence analyses, though that assumption may not hold. A cluster of highly shared sequence variants was judged likely to be a technical artifact of the sequencing pipeline. A total of 164 TCR beta chains were listed by the study as associated with cytomegalovirus. In both the original and validation cohorts, the classifier was reported to diagnose cytomegalovirus status with high specificity and sensitivity. In a later genetic analysis, a missense DCLRE1C variant was associated with V-gene and J-gene trimming of TCR beta chains, and the association was replicated in an independent cohort. Because counts were too low, under 20 rarely observed V segments, including chromosome 9 orphons, were left out of the earlier analysis of some 640 of the donors. Compared with equally common non-associated chains, HLA-associated TCR beta chains in a later analysis were more clonally expanded and had lower generation probabilities. At a false discovery rate of 0.05, a later analysis linked some 18,000 TCR beta sequences to specific HLA alleles. Because some donors lacked HLA typing at each locus, the association tests relied only on the typed subset. A later analysis reported that several top co-occurrence clusters appeared linked to parvovirus B19, influenza, CMV and Epstein-Barr virus. According to the authors, the approach could potentially be generalized to other disease states and immunological phenotypes. This cohort had only TCR beta chains sequenced, and the lack of alpha or paired-chain data limited which features could be detected. Most CMV-associated TCR beta chains appeared to be HLA-restricted in a later analysis, and the HLA associations seemed to be driven largely by CMV exposure. Strong co-occurrence of HLA alleles, especially DR and DQ, made assigning TCR associations to individual alleles difficult.

In total, approximately 690 healthy bone marrow donors made up the cohort. At the time of sampling, all cohort members were nominally healthy, though unrecorded immune exposures were likely present. The donor tested CMV seronegative and was one of the 352 seronegative cohort members. A peripheral blood sample was provided by each donor, and peripheral blood mononuclear cells were used for TCR beta sequencing. Genomic DNA extraction from the blood cell samples was performed with the Qiagen DNeasy Blood Extraction Kit. The library was obtained by the immunoSEQ multiplex PCR assay. For the multiplex PCR, a mixture combining 60 forward primers for TCR Vbeta segments and 13 reverse primers for TCR Jbeta segments was used. The CDR3 region of rearranged TCR beta genes was amplified from genomic DNA with a multiplex PCR assay. The Illumina HiSeq System was used to sequence the amplified TCR beta libraries as 87-base-pair reads. Processing in the source paper ran as follows. A later analysis counted 75 million to 100 million unique TCR beta chains across the 666 repertoires, and around 12 million of these chains were shared by at least two donors. Raw reads were error-corrected and collapsed into unique sequences by a nearest-neighbor algorithm in which closely related sequences were merged to remove PCR and sequencing errors. CDR3 sequences were aligned to IMGT reference sequences to assign V, D and J gene segments. For a sequence to be retained, at least a six-nucleotide match to both a V gene segment and a J gene segment was required. Rearrangements were classified as productive when the CDR3 lacked stop codons and remained in frame with V and J, and all other rearrangements were classified as non-productive. Following IMGT convention, CDR3 was defined as the stretch from the second conserved V-encoded cysteine up to the conserved J-encoded phenylalanine. In an earlier analysis of around 640 of the donors, sequences lacking an unambiguous match to a single V gene segment were excluded. An earlier analysis of fewer than 750 of the donors classified V segments as functional when productive rearrangements were above 56.7% and as segregating when the standard deviation between donors was above 5%. A statistical classification framework was built for diagnosing cytomegalovirus status from the catalog of TCR beta chain sequences. In a later analysis, TCR nucleotide sequences were compared against IMGT/GENE-DB human TR gene sequences so that V and J genes could be assigned. Using the TCRdist pipeline, a later analysis assigned CDR3 sequences along with most-parsimonious VDJ recombination scenarios. In a later analysis, every TCR beta chain was defined by the combination of its CDR3 amino acid sequence and its V-gene family, and reads without a unique V-gene family were dropped. To address suspected cross-contamination and a sequencing artifact, a later analysis removed 592 highly shared, low-generation-probability nucleotide sequences. For each public chain, a later analysis derived a clonal expansion index from normalized ranks of inferred template counts within each repertoire. In a later analysis, generation probabilities were computed using a VDJ recombination model fitted to out-of-frame rearrangements, and the results were checked against IGoR. A later analysis scored TCR-TCR, TCR-HLA and TCR-CMV co-occurrence with hypergeometric tests, applying a repertoire-size bias correction to TCR pairs. To estimate false discovery rates, a later analysis permuted the HLA or CMV assignments 20 times. In a later analysis, co-occurring TCRs were grouped with DBSCAN, and TCRdist sequence similarity was added when clustering was performed within HLA-allele-positive subsets. For co-occurrence clustering, repertoires with fewer than 30,000 or more than 120,000 public chains were excluded, along with roughly 5 repertoires with anomalous nucleotide sharing. As stored in TCRdb, this immuneACCESS dataset retains in-frame rearrangements with V and J assigned. A fraction of the clones does not appear; measured against another copy, unresolved V genes explain less than half of the discrepancy, and the remainder lacks a known reason. Clonal size and the V and J genes are those of that table, whereas D and trimming came from the DNA. This sample is represented by roughly 140,000 clones; 78% of them were singletons. In total, the top ten clones hold over 2.5% of the sample.

The receptor's source is a male donor in good health and CMV-seronegative. The source material was PBMCs.

The CDR3: CASSPPSAVQPQHF. The DNA reads as follows: TGTGCCAGCTCACCACCCTCCGCGGTTCAGCCCCAGCATTTT. This chain is built from TRBV18 and TRBJ1-5; a confident D gene designation cannot be given. At the junction V is shortened by 0 bases and J by 6 bases, with 9 bases in between. Via the germline V gene, CDR1 is KGHSH and CDR2 LQKENI. From its cysteine to its phenylalanine, the CDR3 spans 14 amino acids. Kept here is only the CDR3 DNA, which spans 42 bases and is read in frame from base 1.